The clone carrying this T cell receptor (beta chain) was seen at least ten times. As yet, its antigen is unknown. Patients were excluded if they had other autoimmune diseases or uncontrolled infections, and likewise if pregnancy or lactation applied. TCR beta CDR3 amplification used RNA transcripts. Second-round multiplex PCR came after first-round RT-PCR with HTBI primers. TCRdb re-derived calls from the multiplex PCR reads in MiXCR, one entry per CDR3 protein. The sample carries almost 750,000 distinct CDR3 sequences, approximately 40% recorded once. This sample stems from a study of Graves' ophthalmopathy and Graves' hyperthyroidism. Trimming shortened V by 5 bases and J by 4 bases, and 14 bases separated the two germline ends. The V gene's germline CDR1 is DFQATT and CDR2 SNEGSKA (reference sequence). This CDR3 is 13 amino acids long. Study results and caveats: Most expanded thyroid clonotypes above 0.001 frequency also appeared in blood.

The TCR originated in an adult man with Graves' ophthalmopathy. Sequenced material: peripheral blood. This chain links TRBV20-1 with TRBJ1-1; D uncertain. The CDR3 loop reads CSAPSNGRTEAFF. Written as DNA, the CDR3 is TGCAGTGCTCCCTCCAACGGGCGCACTGAAGCTTTCTTT.